This T cell receptor beta chain was captured in a study of OX40 agonist ivuxolimab in advanced cancers. Across the whole study: Enrolled patients in dose escalation had cancers that were hepatocellular carcinoma, melanoma, renal cell or head and neck cancer. Findings and limits, study-wide: Clones of CD4+ and CD8+ blood T cells grew by week 6 at doses of 0.1 to 3.0 mg/kg. Expanded peripheral T cell antigen specificity was not determined.

Sequencing was performed with immunoSEQ multiplex PCR; in TCRdb, only in-frame clones are kept and a portion is missing. Among over 95,000 clones listed, more than 95% were seen once. V was clipped by 9 bases and J by 1 base, with 9 bases between them. CDR3 size: 12 residues. Germline values: CDR1 LNHDA, CDR2 SQIVND (reference sequence). A remark on this clone: Its antigen is not known.

The rearrangement uses TRBV19 and TRBJ1-1, with D perhaps matching TRBD1 (6 bases). The sequence derives from an adult with an advanced solid tumor such as melanoma, head and neck, liver or kidney cancer. The sample consisted of CD4+ or CD8+ T cells sorted from blood, taken in a trial of the OX40 agonist ivuxolimab. The CDR3 reads CASVQGNTEAFF. CDR3 DNA: TGTGCCAGCGTACAGGGGAACACTGAAGCTTTCTTT. Together with reference TRBV19 and TRBJ1-1, the CDR3 gives the full variable domain: DGGITQSPKYLFRKEGQNVTLSCEQNLNHDAMYWYRQDPGQGLRLIYYSQIVNDFQKGDIAEGYSVSREKKESFPLTVTSAQKNPTAFYLCASVQGNTEAFFGQGTRLTVV.